This T cell receptor beta chain was obtained from a study of cytomegalovirus exposure and HLA in healthy donors. Notes on the study in general: No immune exposure information besides CMV serostatus was available.

The PCR ran on 60 Vbeta and 13 Jbeta primers. The method was immunoSEQ multiplex PCR; TCRdb's version includes in-frame clones alone and lacks a portion of them. The profile covers about 140,000 clones, with around 80% appearing a single time and about 3.2% taken by the ten largest. This clone has only one observation. Its specificity is not known. Per germline, CDR1 SQVTM and CDR2 ANQGSEA. The CDR3 consists of 12 residues. This sequence joins TRBV29-1 and TRBJ2-5, with TRBD1 as a possible D gene (6 bases). The J call may be faulty, since TRBJ2-7 better matches the DNA end. Sequencing was performed on PBMCs. The receptor was isolated from a man between 18 and 35 years old in good health and CMV-seropositive. CDR3 DNA: TGCAGCTGCCGGGACAACTCCTACGAGCAGTACTTC. Its translation is CSCRDNSYEQYF.